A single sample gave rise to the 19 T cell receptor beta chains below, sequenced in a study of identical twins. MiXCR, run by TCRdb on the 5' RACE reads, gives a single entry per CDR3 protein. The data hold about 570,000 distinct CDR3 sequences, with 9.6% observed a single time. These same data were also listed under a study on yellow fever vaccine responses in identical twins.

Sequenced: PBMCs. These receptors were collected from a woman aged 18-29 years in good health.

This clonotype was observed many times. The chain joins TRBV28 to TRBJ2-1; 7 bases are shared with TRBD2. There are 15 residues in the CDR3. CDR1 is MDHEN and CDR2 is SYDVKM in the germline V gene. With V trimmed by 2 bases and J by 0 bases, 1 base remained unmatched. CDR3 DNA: TGTGCCAGCAGTTTACGGACTAGCTCCTACAATGAGCAGTTCTTC. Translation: CASSLRTSSYNEQFF.

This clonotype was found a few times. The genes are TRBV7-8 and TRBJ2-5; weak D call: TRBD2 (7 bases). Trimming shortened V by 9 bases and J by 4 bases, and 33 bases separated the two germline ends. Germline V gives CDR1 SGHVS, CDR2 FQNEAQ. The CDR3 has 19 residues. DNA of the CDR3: TGTGCCAGTATTGAGCGGAGGGGGAGGGCAAAGGGGTACGGAGAGACCCAGTACTTC. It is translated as CASIERRGRAKGYGETQYF.

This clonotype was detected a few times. The DNA for the CDR3 is TGTGCCAGCAGTGAGACAGGGGGATTAGGAGAGCTGTTTTTT. Its translation: CASSETGGLGELFF. The chain carries TRBV25-1 and TRBJ2-2; 9 bases fit TRBD1. CDR3 length: 14 residues. V dropped 3 bases and J dropped 11; count of bases not matched to a gene: 7. The germline V gene has CDR1 MGHDK and CDR2 SYGVNS.

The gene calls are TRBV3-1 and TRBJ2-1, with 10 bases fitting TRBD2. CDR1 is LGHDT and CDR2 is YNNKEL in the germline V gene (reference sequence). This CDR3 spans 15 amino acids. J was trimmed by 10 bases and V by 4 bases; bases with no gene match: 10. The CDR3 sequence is CASSPAPAGGGEQFF. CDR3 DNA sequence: TGTGCCAGCAGCCCCGCCCCAGCGGGGGGGGGAGAGCAGTTCTTC.

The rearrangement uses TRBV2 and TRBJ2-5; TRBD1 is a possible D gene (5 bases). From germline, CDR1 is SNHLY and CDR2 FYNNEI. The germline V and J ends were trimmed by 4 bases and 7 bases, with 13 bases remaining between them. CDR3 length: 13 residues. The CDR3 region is CASSGAPQGTQYF. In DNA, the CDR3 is TGTGCCAGCAGTGGCGCCCCGCAGGGGACCCAGTACTTC.

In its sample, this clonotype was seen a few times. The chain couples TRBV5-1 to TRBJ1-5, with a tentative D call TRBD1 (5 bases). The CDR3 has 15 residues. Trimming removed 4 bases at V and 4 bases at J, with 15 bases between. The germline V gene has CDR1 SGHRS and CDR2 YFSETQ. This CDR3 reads CASSPGRGRNQPQHF. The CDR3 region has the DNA TGCGCCAGCAGCCCGGGGAGGGGTCGGAATCAGCCCCAGCATTTT.

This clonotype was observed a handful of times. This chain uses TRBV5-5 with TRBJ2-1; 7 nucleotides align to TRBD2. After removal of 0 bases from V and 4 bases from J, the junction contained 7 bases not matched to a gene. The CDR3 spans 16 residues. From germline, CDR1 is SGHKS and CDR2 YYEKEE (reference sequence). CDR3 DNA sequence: TGTGCCAGCAGCTTGGCTCGCGGGGGAACTTACAATGAGCAGTTCTTC. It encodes CASSLARGGTYNEQFF.

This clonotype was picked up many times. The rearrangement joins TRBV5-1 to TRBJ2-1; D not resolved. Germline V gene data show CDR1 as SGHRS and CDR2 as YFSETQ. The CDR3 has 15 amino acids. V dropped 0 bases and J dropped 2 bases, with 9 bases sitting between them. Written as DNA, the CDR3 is TGCGCCAGCAGCTTGGTGAGTGGGACCTACAATGAGCAGTTCTTC. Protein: CASSLVSGTYNEQFF.

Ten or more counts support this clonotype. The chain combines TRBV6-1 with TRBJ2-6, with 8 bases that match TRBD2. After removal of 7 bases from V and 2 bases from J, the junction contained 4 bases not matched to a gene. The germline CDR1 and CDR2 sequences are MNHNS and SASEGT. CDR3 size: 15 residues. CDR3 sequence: CASTAGGAGANVLTF. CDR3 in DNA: TGTGCCAGCACCGCCGGGGGGGCTGGGGCCAACGTCCTGACTTTC.

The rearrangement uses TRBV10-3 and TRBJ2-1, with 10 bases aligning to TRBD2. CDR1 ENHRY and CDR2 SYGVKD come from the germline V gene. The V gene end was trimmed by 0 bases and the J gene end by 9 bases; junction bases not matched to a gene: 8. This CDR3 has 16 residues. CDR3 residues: CAISESPSGSRGEQFF. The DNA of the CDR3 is TGTGCCATCAGTGAGTCGCCTAGCGGGAGTCGCGGTGAGCAGTTCTTC.

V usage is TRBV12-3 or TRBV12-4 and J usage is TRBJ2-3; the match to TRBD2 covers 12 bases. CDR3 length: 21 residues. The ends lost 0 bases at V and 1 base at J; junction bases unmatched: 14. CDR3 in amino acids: CASSLALPGLAGTGGTDTQYF. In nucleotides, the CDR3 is TGTGCCAGCAGTTTAGCACTCCCAGGACTAGCGGGAACTGGAGGCACAGATACGCAGTATTTT.

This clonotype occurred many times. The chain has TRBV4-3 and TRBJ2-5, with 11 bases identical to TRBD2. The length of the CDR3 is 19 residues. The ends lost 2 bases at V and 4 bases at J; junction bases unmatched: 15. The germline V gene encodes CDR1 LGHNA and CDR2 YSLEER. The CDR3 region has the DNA TGCGCCAGCAGCCAATCCATCTTTGGGACTAGCGGAGGGGGAGAGACCCAGTACTTC. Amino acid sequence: CASSQSIFGTSGGGETQYF.

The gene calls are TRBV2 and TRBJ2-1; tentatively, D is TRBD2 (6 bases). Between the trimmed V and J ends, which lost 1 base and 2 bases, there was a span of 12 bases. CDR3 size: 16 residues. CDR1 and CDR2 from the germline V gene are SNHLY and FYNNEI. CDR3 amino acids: CASSEDGGTAYNEQFF. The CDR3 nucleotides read TGTGCCAGCAGTGAAGACGGCGGGACCGCCTACAATGAGCAGTTCTTC.

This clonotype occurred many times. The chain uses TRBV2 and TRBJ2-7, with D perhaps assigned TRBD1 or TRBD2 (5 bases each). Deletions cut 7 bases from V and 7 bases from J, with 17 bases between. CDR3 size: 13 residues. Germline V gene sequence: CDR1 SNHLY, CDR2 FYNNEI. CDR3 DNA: TGTGCCAGCAAAACGGGGCTTCTCCGGGAGCAGTACTTC. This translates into CASKTGLLREQYF. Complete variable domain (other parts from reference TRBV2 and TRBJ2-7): EPEVTQTPSHQVTQMGQEVILRCVPISNHLYFYWYRQILGQKVEFLVSFYNNEISEKSEIFDDQFSVERPDGSNFTLKIRSTKLEDSAMYFCASKTGLLREQYFGPGTRLTVT.

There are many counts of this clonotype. The CDR3 sequence is CASSDGGRGLGETQYF. In DNA form, the CDR3 reads TGTGCCAGCAGTGATGGCGGGAGAGGGCTCGGAGAGACCCAGTACTTC. The chain joins TRBV12-3 or TRBV12-4 to TRBJ2-5; 7 bases are a match to TRBD2. The V gene end was trimmed by 5 bases and the J gene end by 4 bases; junction bases not matched to a gene: 13. The CDR3 length is 16 residues.

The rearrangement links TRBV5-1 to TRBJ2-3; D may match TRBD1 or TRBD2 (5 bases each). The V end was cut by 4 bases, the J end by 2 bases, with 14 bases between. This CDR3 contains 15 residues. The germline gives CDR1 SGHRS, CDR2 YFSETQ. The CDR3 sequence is CASSRVGASTDTQYF. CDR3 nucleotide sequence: TGCGCCAGCAGCCGGGTCGGGGCGTCCACAGATACGCAGTATTTT.

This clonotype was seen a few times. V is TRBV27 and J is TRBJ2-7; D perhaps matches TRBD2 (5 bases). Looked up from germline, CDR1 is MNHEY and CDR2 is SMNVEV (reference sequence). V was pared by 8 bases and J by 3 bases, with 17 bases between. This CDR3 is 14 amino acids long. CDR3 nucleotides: TGTGCCAGCCCGTGCTTTAGTGAGGGCTACGAGCAGTACTTC. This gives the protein CASPCFSEGYEQYF.

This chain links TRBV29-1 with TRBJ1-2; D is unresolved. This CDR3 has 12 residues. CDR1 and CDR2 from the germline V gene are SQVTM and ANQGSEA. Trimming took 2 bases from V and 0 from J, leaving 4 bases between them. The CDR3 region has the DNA TGCAGCGTTGAAACGGCTAACTATGGCTACACCTTC. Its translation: CSVETANYGYTF.

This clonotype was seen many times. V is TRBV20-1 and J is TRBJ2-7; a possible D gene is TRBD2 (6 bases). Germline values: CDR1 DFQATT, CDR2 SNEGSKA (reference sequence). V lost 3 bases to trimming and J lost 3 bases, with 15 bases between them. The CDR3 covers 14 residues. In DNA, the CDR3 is TGCAGTGCTAGGGGGACGGGAGAGTTCTACGAGCAGTACTTC. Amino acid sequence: CSARGTGEFYEQYF.